This T cell receptor (beta chain) was recovered during a study of shared clonotypes between healthy human individuals. Study-wide context: The donor group consisted of two women and a few men, aged 18 to 49.

Germline V gene data show CDR1 as KGHSH and CDR2 as LQKENI. Trimming cost V 5 bases and J 2 bases, with 7 bases left between them. The CDR3 has 13 residues. Sorted-subset replicate PCR reactions contained roughly 200 ng DNA, corresponding to approximately 30,000 T cell genomes. In the original analysis: ImmunoSEQ output held junction-only sequences without quality scores, so filtering differed. Repertoires were generated with immunoSEQ multiplex PCR, while TCRdb's copy carries only in-frame clones and drops some. The DNA was the basis for D and trimming; V, J and clone size are from that table. Of roughly 1,500,000 clones listed, 98% were seen once; the top ten hold roughly 0.4%. Notes on the study in general: Generally, estimated richness proved larger in naive subsets than it did in memory subsets.

Concerning this clone: What it binds is not known.

The receptor comes from a man between 25 and 39 years old in good health. The sequenced material came from naive CD4+ T cells sorted from blood. The subset is: CD45RA+ positively selected. V and J are TRBV18 and TRBJ1-3, with D hard to call. The CDR3 DNA reads as TGTGCCAGCTCAGGGGTGCCTGGAAACACCATATATTTT. It is translated as CASSGVPGNTIYF.